This is a list of T cell receptor beta chains from one sample in a study of blood T cell repertoires in COVID-19. Measured with immunoSEQ multiplex PCR; TCRdb has only the in-frame clones, and not every one. The table includes some 230,000 clones, about 85% detected once. Sequenced sample: peripheral blood. The source is a woman between 55 and 75 years old who had recovered from COVID-19. The CDR3 runs from the conserved cysteine through the conserved F or W. The order of the fields is V gene, D gene, J gene, clone size, CDR3 protein, CDR3 DNA. D genes are given only for firm matches. Some rows have no size entry. The others give once, few or many, or a class for an expanded clone.

V gene: TRBV3-1/TRBV3-2
D gene: -
J gene: TRBJ2-3
clone size: once
CDR3 protein: CASSLWAGLSTDTQYF
CDR3 DNA: TGTGCCAGCAGCCTTTGGGCAGGACTATCCACAGATACGCAGTATTTT

V gene: TRBV7-7
D gene: TRBD1
J gene: TRBJ1-5
clone size: few
CDR3 protein: CASSPGQGRRYSNQPQHF
CDR3 DNA: TGTGCTAGCAGCCCAGGACAGGGGAGAAGGTATAGCAATCAGCCCCAGCATTTT

V gene: TRBV5-4
D gene: -
J gene: TRBJ2-3
clone size: -
CDR3 protein: CASSLGLAPTDTQYF
CDR3 DNA: TGTGCCAGCAGCTTAGGGCTAGCGCCTACTGATACGCAGTATTTT

V gene: TRBV25-1
D gene: TRBD1
J gene: TRBJ2-2
clone size: -
CDR3 protein: CAGHRGQEANTGELFF
CDR3 DNA: TGTGCCGGCCACAGAGGACAGGAGGCAAACACCGGGGAGCTGTTTTTT

V gene: TRBV19
D gene: TRBD2
J gene: TRBJ2-7
clone size: -
CDR3 protein: CASSIRSGSYEQYF
CDR3 DNA: TGTGCCAGTAGTATACGTAGCGGGAGCTACGAGCAGTACTTC

V gene: TRBV7-9
D gene: -
J gene: TRBJ1-1
clone size: few
CDR3 protein: CASSLRSGQPNEAFF
CDR3 DNA: TGTGCCAGCAGCTTACGGTCCGGACAGCCCAATGAAGCTTTCTTT

V gene: TRBV5-4
D gene: -
J gene: TRBJ2-7
clone size: -
CDR3 protein: CASSWDIGQEQYF
CDR3 DNA: TGTGCCAGCAGCTGGGACATAGGACAGGAGCAGTACTTC

V gene: TRBV2
D gene: TRBD1
J gene: TRBJ1-5
clone size: -
CDR3 protein: CASEGQHPNQPQHF
CDR3 DNA: TGTGCCAGCGAGGGACAGCACCCCAATCAGCCCCAGCATTTT

V gene: TRBV19
D gene: TRBD1
J gene: TRBJ1-4
clone size: -
CDR3 protein: CASSPSPTGVGEKLFF
CDR3 DNA: TGTGCCAGTAGTCCGTCACCGACAGGGGTGGGTGAAAAACTGTTTTTT

V gene: TRBV4-3
D gene: TRBD2
J gene: TRBJ2-3
clone size: -
CDR3 protein: CASSQDELAESSTDTQYF
CDR3 DNA: TGCGCCAGCAGCCAAGATGAGCTAGCGGAGTCTAGCACAGATACGCAGTATTTT

V gene: TRBV7-2
D gene: -
J gene: TRBJ2-2
clone size: -
CDR3 protein: CASRRYIPGGLSFTGELFF
CDR3 DNA: TGTGCCAGCAGACGATATATCCCCGGGGGGCTTTCCTTCACCGGGGAGCTGTTTTTT

V gene: TRBV6-6
D gene: -
J gene: TRBJ2-2
clone size: -
CDR3 protein: CASSYSLGGSGELFF
CDR3 DNA: TGTGCCAGCAGTTACTCGTTGGGGGGTTCCGGGGAGCTGTTTTTT

V gene: TRBV5-1
D gene: -
J gene: TRBJ2-5
clone size: -
CDR3 protein: CASSWDFRGAETQYF
CDR3 DNA: TGCGCCAGCAGCTGGGACTTCCGGGGGGCAGAGACCCAGTACTTC

V gene: TRBV4-1
D gene: -
J gene: TRBJ1-4
clone size: -
CDR3 protein: CASSQAAVTNEKLFF
CDR3 DNA: TGCGCCAGCAGCCAAGCTGCAGTAACTAATGAAAAACTGTTTTTT

V gene: TRBV6-2/TRBV6-3
D gene: TRBD2
J gene: TRBJ2-5
clone size: once
CDR3 protein: CASSYGLAGGRVKTQYF
CDR3 DNA: TGTGCCAGCAGTTACGGGCTAGCGGGGGGTCGTGTGAAGACCCAGTACTTC

V gene: TRBV6-5
D gene: -
J gene: TRBJ2-4
clone size: -
CDR3 protein: CASSGVRGKNIQYF
CDR3 DNA: TGTGCCAGCAGCGGAGTAAGGGGAAAAAACATTCAGTACTTC

V gene: TRBV6-5
D gene: -
J gene: TRBJ1-3
clone size: -
CDR3 protein: CASKSEGHTIYF
CDR3 DNA: TGTGCCAGCAAGTCGGAGGGACACACCATATATTTT

V gene: TRBV14
D gene: -
J gene: TRBJ2-6
clone size: -
CDR3 protein: CASSQVEGRLSGANVLTF
CDR3 DNA: TGTGCCAGCAGCCAAGTTGAGGGAAGACTGTCCGGGGCCAACGTCCTGACTTTC

V gene: TRBV29-1
D gene: TRBD2
J gene: TRBJ2-2
clone size: -
CDR3 protein: CSVGGGGATGELFF
CDR3 DNA: TGCAGCGTGGGCGGGGGGGGTGCTACCGGGGAGCTGTTTTTT

V gene: TRBV5-1
D gene: TRBD1
J gene: TRBJ1-1
clone size: -
CDR3 protein: CASRTGGENTEAFF
CDR3 DNA: TGCGCCAGTCGGACAGGAGGAGAGAACACTGAAGCTTTCTTT

V gene: TRBV18
D gene: TRBD1
J gene: TRBJ1-2
clone size: once
CDR3 protein: CASSPGQIAYGYTF
CDR3 DNA: TGTGCCAGCTCACCGGGACAGATCGCCTATGGCTACACCTTC

V gene: TRBV29-1
D gene: -
J gene: TRBJ1-4
clone size: -
CDR3 protein: CSGATQGANEKLFF
CDR3 DNA: TGCAGCGGTGCGACACAGGGAGCTAATGAAAAACTGTTTTTT

V gene: TRBV2
D gene: -
J gene: TRBJ1-1
clone size: once
CDR3 protein: CASTRRGNTEAFF
CDR3 DNA: TGTGCCAGCACTCGAAGGGGGAACACTGAAGCTTTCTTT

V gene: TRBV5-1
D gene: -
J gene: TRBJ2-3
clone size: -
CDR3 protein: CASSFRLGGPSTDTQYF
CDR3 DNA: TGCGCCAGCAGCTTCCGACTGGGCGGGCCTAGCACAGATACGCAGTATTTT

V gene: TRBV5-8
D gene: -
J gene: TRBJ2-5
clone size: -
CDR3 protein: CASSFQVQETQYF
CDR3 DNA: TGTGCCAGCAGCTTCCAGGTACAAGAGACCCAGTACTTC

V gene: TRBV25-1
D gene: -
J gene: TRBJ2-3
clone size: few
CDR3 protein: CASSDPFSLRGSDTQYF
CDR3 DNA: TGTGCCAGCAGCGACCCGTTTTCTCTGAGAGGGTCAGATACGCAGTATTTT

V gene: TRBV5-6
D gene: TRBD2
J gene: TRBJ2-3
clone size: -
CDR3 protein: CASSLEAQRGSDTQYF
CDR3 DNA: TGTGCCAGCAGCTTGGAAGCCCAGCGGGGATCAGATACGCAGTATTTT

V gene: TRBV2
D gene: -
J gene: TRBJ1-3
clone size: -
CDR3 protein: CASNPNSGNTIYF
CDR3 DNA: TGTGCCAGCAATCCCAACTCTGGAAACACCATATATTTT

V gene: TRBV29-1
D gene: -
J gene: TRBJ1-5
clone size: -
CDR3 protein: CSVGTGQSNQPQHF
CDR3 DNA: TGCAGCGTGGGGACCGGACAGAGCAATCAGCCCCAGCATTTT

V gene: TRBV12-3/TRBV12-4
D gene: TRBD2
J gene: TRBJ2-5
clone size: -
CDR3 protein: CASSSGGGETQYF
CDR3 DNA: TGTGCCAGCAGTTCGGGGGGAGGAGAGACCCAGTACTTC

V gene: TRBV10-3
D gene: -
J gene: TRBJ1-2
clone size: -
CDR3 protein: CAISDRGVGYTF
CDR3 DNA: TGTGCCATCAGTGACAGGGGAGTTGGCTACACCTTC

V gene: TRBV30
D gene: -
J gene: TRBJ1-3
clone size: -
CDR3 protein: CAWSPSGNTIYF
CDR3 DNA: TGTGCCTGGAGTCCGTCTGGAAACACCATATATTTT

V gene: TRBV9
D gene: TRBD2
J gene: TRBJ2-7
clone size: once
CDR3 protein: CASSVAAGGIYEQYF
CDR3 DNA: TGTGCCAGCAGCGTAGCAGCGGGGGGGATCTACGAGCAGTACTTC

V gene: TRBV7-9
D gene: -
J gene: TRBJ1-1
clone size: few
CDR3 protein: CASSQGPQEAFF
CDR3 DNA: TGTGCCAGCAGCCAGGGGCCCCAGGAGGCTTTCTTT

V gene: TRBV27
D gene: TRBD1
J gene: TRBJ1-1
clone size: -
CDR3 protein: CASSFLGTGGNTEAFF
CDR3 DNA: TGTGCCAGCAGTTTCCTCGGGACAGGGGGAAACACTGAAGCTTTCTTT

V gene: TRBV6-1
D gene: -
J gene: TRBJ1-5
clone size: -
CDR3 protein: CASSEVLAVSNQPQHF
CDR3 DNA: TGTGCCAGCAGTGAAGTATTGGCTGTTAGCAATCAGCCCCAGCATTTT